This is a list of T cell receptor beta chains from one sample in a study of T-cell memory formation after mild COVID-19. In TCRdb, the 5' RACE reads were re-called with MiXCR into one record per CDR3 protein. The sample lists approximately 340,000 distinct CDR3 sequences, approximately 13% occurring once. The sequenced sample was PBMCs or a T cell subset sorted from them (not recorded which). Receptors were obtained from a man younger than 35 who had mild COVID-19 (a few samples of this study predate the infection). Cell type and time point are not known. CDR3s include the opening cysteine and the closing phenylalanine or tryptophan. The D gene is left open where the match is weak. Size tells how often a clone was seen (once, few, many) or the class of an expanded clone, and some rows leave it out.

TRBJ1-2	-	few	TRBV12-3/TRBV12-4	CASSMTGSNYGYTF	TGTGCCAGCAGTATGACAGGTTCTAACTATGGCTACACCTTC
TRBJ2-5	-	-	TRBV6-5	CASSYSRRGLQETQYF	TGTGCCAGCAGTTACTCGAGGAGGGGCCTTCAAGAGACCCAGTACTTC
TRBJ2-1	-	few	TRBV11-1	CASSLEAVNEQFF	TGTGCCAGCAGCTTAGAGGCTGTCAATGAGCAGTTCTTC
TRBJ2-7	-	-	TRBV2	CATPGKAGHYEQYF	TGTGCCACCCCAGGGAAAGCAGGACACTACGAGCAGTACTTC
TRBJ2-2	TRBD1	few	TRBV20-1	CSASLWTGTTGELFF	TGCAGTGCTAGTCTGTGGACAGGGACCACCGGGGAGCTGTTTTTT
TRBJ2-2	-	many	TRBV6-5	CASSYLPPGELFF	TGTGCCAGCAGTTATCTACCCCCCGGGGAGCTGTTTTTT
TRBJ2-3	-	-	TRBV4-2	CASSSPRGGREDTQYF	TGTGCCAGCAGCTCCCCCAGGGGGGGGCGAGAAGATACGCAGTATTTT
TRBJ1-1	-	-	TRBV3-1	CASSPPRGYRDFF	TGTGCCAGCAGCCCCCCTCGTGGCTACAGGGACTTCTTT
TRBJ2-3	-	few	TRBV7-9	CAGRGEGADTQYF	TGTGCCGGCCGCGGGGAAGGAGCAGATACGCAGTATTTT
TRBJ1-4	TRBD1	-	TRBV20-1	CSATGGGNEKLFF	TGCAGTGCTACAGGGGGGGGAAATGAAAAACTGTTTTTT
TRBJ2-1	TRBD2	many	TRBV7-2	CASSLGGGPPIEQFF	TGTGCCAGCAGCTTAGGCGGGGGGCCGCCCATTGAGCAGTTCTTC
TRBJ1-5	-	-	TRBV7-9	CASSLSWQGGNQPQHF	TGTGCCAGCAGCTTATCCTGGCAGGGAGGCAATCAGCCCCAGCATTTT
TRBJ1-1	-	many	TRBV4-1	CASSQEDPLALPGTEAFF	TGCGCCAGCAGCCAAGAGGACCCACTGGCCCTCCCGGGCACTGAAGCTTTCTTT
TRBJ1-3	-	few	TRBV5-6	CASSPAGRVPSGNTIYF	TGTGCCAGCAGCCCCGCAGGACGGGTCCCCTCTGGAAACACCATATATTTT
TRBJ2-1	-	few	TRBV4-3	CASSQDRDPGGEQFF	TGCGCCAGCAGCCAAGATCGCGACCCCGGGGGTGAGCAGTTCTTC
TRBJ1-3	TRBD1	-	TRBV5-6	CASSFGTGGPPWGNTIYF	TGTGCCAGCAGCTTTGGGACAGGGGGCCCCCCGTGGGGAAACACCATATATTTT
TRBJ2-5	-	-	TRBV29-1	CSVATGIQETQYF	TGCAGCGTGGCCACAGGGATCCAAGAGACCCAGTACTTC
TRBJ2-3	TRBD2	-	TRBV7-2	CASSPPAGFSTDTQYF	TGTGCCAGCAGCCCCCCAGCGGGGTTCAGCACAGATACGCAGTATTTT
TRBJ2-6	-	-	TRBV4-1	CASSQGLPVGNVLTF	TGCGCCAGCAGCCAAGGCTTACCGGTTGGTAACGTCCTGACTTTC
TRBJ2-5	TRBD1	-	TRBV4-3	CASSQDRTGHLQETQYF	TGCGCCAGCAGCCAAGATAGGACAGGCCATCTCCAAGAGACCCAGTACTTC
TRBJ2-2	-	few	TRBV7-2	CASSLQGQNTGELFF	TGTGCCAGCAGCTTACAGGGACAGAACACCGGGGAGCTGTTTTTT
TRBJ2-5	-	-	TRBV20-1	CSAREPAVGQETQYF	TGCAGTGCTAGAGAGCCAGCGGTGGGTCAAGAGACCCAGTACTTC
TRBJ1-1	-	few	TRBV19	CASTMGHPNTEAFF	TGTGCCAGTACCATGGGACATCCGAACACTGAAGCTTTCTTT
TRBJ2-5	TRBD2	-	TRBV5-6	CASSFIAGGPETQYF	TGTGCCAGCAGCTTTATAGCGGGGGGGCCTGAGACCCAGTACTTC
TRBJ2-1	TRBD2	-	TRBV3-1	CASSPQRGANNEQFF	TGTGCCAGCAGCCCACAGCGGGGCGCTAACAATGAGCAGTTCTTC
TRBJ2-2	TRBD2	-	TRBV20-1	CSARLAGRSGELFF	TGCAGTGCTAGGCTAGCGGGGCGTAGCGGGGAGCTGTTTTTT
TRBJ2-1	TRBD1	-	TRBV20-1	CSARDRQGSYNEQFF	TGCAGTGCTAGAGATCGACAGGGGTCGTACAATGAGCAGTTCTTC
TRBJ1-2	-	once	TRBV4-3	CASSQDRGVEGYTF	TGCGCCAGCAGCCAAGATCGGGGGGTGGAGGGCTACACCTTC
TRBJ1-5	-	once	TRBV6-5	CASIPGNSPGPQHF	TGTGCCAGCATCCCGGGGAACAGCCCCGGGCCCCAGCATTTT
TRBJ1-2	-	few	TRBV6-6	CASSPAWDVVYTF	TGTGCCAGCAGTCCAGCTTGGGACGTCGTCTACACCTTC
TRBJ1-1	-	-	TRBV12-3/TRBV12-4	CASSPPDGKAFF	TGTGCCAGCAGTCCACCGGACGGAAAAGCTTTCTTT
TRBJ2-1	-	few	TRBV11-1	CASGRQGTLGGEQFF	TGTGCCAGCGGGAGACAGGGAACCCTGGGGGGTGAGCAGTTCTTC
TRBJ1-5	-	-	TRBV27	CASSLRGGGNQPQHF	TGTGCCAGCAGTTTACGGGGGGGTGGCAATCAGCCCCAGCATTTT
TRBJ1-6	-	many	TRBV5-1	CASRDSFRSSYNSPLHF	TGCGCCAGCAGGGACAGTTTCCGGAGCTCCTATAATTCACCCCTCCACTTT
TRBJ2-2	-	few	TRBV4-1	CASSQAGLTGELFF	TGCGCCAGCAGCCAAGCTGGGCTCACCGGGGAGCTGTTTTTT
TRBJ2-2	-	once	TRBV11-2	CASGIYLELFF	TGTGCCAGCGGGATCTATTTGGAGCTGTTTTTT
TRBJ1-5	-	few	TRBV11-2	CASSLQGNGQPQHF	TGTGCCAGCAGCTTACAGGGAAACGGGCAGCCCCAGCATTTT
TRBJ1-6	TRBD1	-	TRBV2	CASSEWRQGSAPLHF	TGTGCCAGCAGTGAATGGCGACAGGGGAGCGCACCCCTCCACTTT